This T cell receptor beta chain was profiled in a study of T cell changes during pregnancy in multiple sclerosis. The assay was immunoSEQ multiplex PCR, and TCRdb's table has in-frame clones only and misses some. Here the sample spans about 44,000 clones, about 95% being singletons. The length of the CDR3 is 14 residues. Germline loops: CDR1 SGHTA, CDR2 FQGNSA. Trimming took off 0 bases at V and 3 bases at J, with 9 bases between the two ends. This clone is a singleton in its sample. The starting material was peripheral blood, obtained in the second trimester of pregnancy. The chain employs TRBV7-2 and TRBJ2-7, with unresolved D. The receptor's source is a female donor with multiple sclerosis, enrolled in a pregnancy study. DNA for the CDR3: TGTGCCAGCAGCTTAGCGGGCAGCCACTACGAGCAGTACTTC. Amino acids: CASSLAGSHYEQYF.